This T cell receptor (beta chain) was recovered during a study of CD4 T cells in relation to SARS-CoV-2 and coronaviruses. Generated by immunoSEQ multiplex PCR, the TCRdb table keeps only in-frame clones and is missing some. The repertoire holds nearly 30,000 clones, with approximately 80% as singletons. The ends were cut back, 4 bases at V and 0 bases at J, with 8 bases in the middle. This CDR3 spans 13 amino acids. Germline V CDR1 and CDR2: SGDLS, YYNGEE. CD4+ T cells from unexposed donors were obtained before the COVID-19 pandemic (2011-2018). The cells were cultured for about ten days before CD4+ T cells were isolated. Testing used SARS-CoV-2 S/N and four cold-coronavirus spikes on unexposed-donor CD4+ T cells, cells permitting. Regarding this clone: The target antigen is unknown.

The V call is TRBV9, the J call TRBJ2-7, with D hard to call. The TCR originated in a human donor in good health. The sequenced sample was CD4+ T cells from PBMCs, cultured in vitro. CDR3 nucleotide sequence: TGTGCCAGCAGCTTTGACATCTCCTACGAGCAGTACTTC. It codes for CASSFDISYEQYF. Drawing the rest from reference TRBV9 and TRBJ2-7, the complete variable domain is DSGVTQTPKHLITATGQRVTLRCSPRSGDLSVYWYQQSLDQGLQFLIQYYNGEERAKGNILERFSAQQFPDLHSELNLSSLELGDSALYFCASSFDISYEQYFGPGTRLTVT.